Below are 27 T cell receptor beta chains sequenced from a single sample in a study of blood T cell repertoires in COVID-19. This table comes from immunoSEQ multiplex PCR, and its TCRdb copy is limited to in-frame clones, with some not included. The repertoire holds a few hundred thousand clones, with about 88% as singletons. Sample: peripheral blood. The receptors derive from a woman aged 60-75 years with acute or convalescent COVID-19.

Concerning this clone: The sample holds other DNA sequences that translate to the same CDR3. The chain combines TRBV2 with TRBJ1-5; TRBD1 matches 9 bases. V gave up 6 bases and J gave up 2 bases; unmatched junction bases: 2. This CDR3 has 14 residues. Per the germline V gene, CDR1 is SNHLY and CDR2 is FYNNEI. As DNA, the CDR3 is TGTGCCAGCAGGGACAGGGGTGGCAATCAGCCCCAGCATTTT. It codes for CASRDRGGNQPQHF.

The chain is built from TRBV3-1 (or the pseudogene TRBV3-2) and TRBJ2-1, with D maybe TRBD1 (5 bases). Germline CDR1 and CDR2: LGHDT and YNNKEL (reference sequence). V was cut by 6 bases and J by 6 bases, with 12 bases left in between. The CDR3 extends over 13 amino acids. The CDR3 here is CASSHQGVNEQFF. The CDR3 DNA sequence: TGTGCCAGCAGTCACCAAGGGGTCAATGAGCAGTTCTTC.

This chain joins TRBV4-1 and TRBJ2-2; D call uncertain. The CDR3 extends over 14 amino acids. CDR1 and CDR2 from the germline V gene are MGHRA and YSYEKL. V was pared by 1 base and J by 10 bases, with 13 bases between. The CDR3 DNA sequence: TGCGCCAGCAGCCAAGGGCGTCAGAGCGAGGAGCTGTTTTTT. Protein: CASSQGRQSEELFF.

V and J are TRBV5-1 and TRBJ1-3; 8 nucleotides match TRBD1. The CDR3 is 13 amino acids. From germline, CDR1 is SGHRS and CDR2 YFSETQ. V lost 7 bases, J lost 6 bases, and 6 bases stayed unmatched. The CDR3 sequence is CASSAGGENTIYF. In nucleotides, the CDR3 is TGCGCCAGCTCTGCAGGGGGCGAAAACACCATATATTTT.

The rearrangement links TRBV6-5 to TRBJ2-5; a weak D match, TRBD2 (6 bases). Per germline, CDR1 MNHEY and CDR2 SVGAGI. The CDR3 totals 14 residues. V gave up 2 bases and J gave up 1 base, with 8 bases separating them. CDR3 loop: CASSYGTGQETQYF. The CDR3 DNA reads as TGTGCCAGCAGTTACGGGACTGGCCAAGAGACCCAGTACTTC.

The chain links TRBV18 to TRBJ2-3; D unresolved. Germline loops: CDR1 KGHSH, CDR2 LQKENI. Trimming shortened V by 2 bases and J by 0 bases, and 12 bases separated the two germline ends. The CDR3 runs 16 residues. The CDR3 DNA sequence: TGTGCCAGCTCACCAGTTTCGAGTCTTAGCACAGATACGCAGTATTTT. Protein product: CASSPVSSLSTDTQYF.

The chain combines TRBV5-1 with TRBJ1-3, with D perhaps TRBD1 (6 bases). The CDR3 has 14 amino acids. V was trimmed by 3 bases and J by 0 bases, leaving 7 bases between them. Germline-derived CDR1 and CDR2 are SGHRS and YFSETQ. CDR3 amino acids: CASSSGDSGNTIYF. The CDR3 nucleotides read TGCGCCAGCAGCTCAGGGGACTCTGGAAACACCATATATTTT.

The rearrangement joins TRBV6-2 or TRBV6-3 to TRBJ1-6; D gene unclear. CDR1 is MNHEY and CDR2 is SVGEGT in the germline V gene. The CDR3 is made up of 15 amino acids. V was clipped by 3 bases and J by 14 bases, with 20 bases between them. This chain's CDR3 is CASSYTRPPTGSLHF. Here the CDR3 DNA reads TGTGCCAGCAGTTATACGCGGCCCCCCACCGGGTCCCTCCACTTT.

With regard to this clone: The same CDR3 also results from other DNA sequences found in this sample. This chain links TRBV2 with TRBJ1-1; perhaps TRBD1 as D (5 bases). Germline V gene lookup returns CDR1 SNHLY and CDR2 FYNNEI. V was trimmed by 6 bases and J by 1 base, leaving 9 bases between them. This CDR3 has 13 residues. The CDR3: CASRADRNTEAFF. The CDR3 DNA follows: TGTGCCAGCAGAGCCGACAGGAACACTGAAGCTTTCTTT.

The V and J genes are TRBV4-1 and TRBJ2-3; 11 bases are shared with TRBD2. Trimming cost V 1 base and J 1 base; bases outside gene matches: 1. The germline V gene has CDR1 MGHRA and CDR2 YSYEKL. The CDR3 spans 16 residues. The CDR3 DNA reads as TGCGCCAGCAGCCAAGGACTAGCGGGGCGCACAGATACGCAGTATTTT. Translating it yields CASSQGLAGRTDTQYF.

J is TRBJ2-2 and V is TRBV19; a possible D gene is TRBD2 (6 bases). V gave up 2 bases and J gave up 5 bases, with 12 bases separating them. The germline V gene has CDR1 LNHDA and CDR2 SQIVND (reference sequence). This CDR3 is built from 15 residues. Here the CDR3 reads CASSIMLAETGELFF. The CDR3 DNA reads as TGTGCCAGTAGTATAATGTTAGCGGAGACCGGGGAGCTGTTTTTT. Full variable domain (rest looked up from reference TRBV19 and TRBJ2-2): DGGITQSPKYLFRKEGQNVTLSCEQNLNHDAMYWYRQDPGQGLRLIYYSQIVNDFQKGDIAEGYSVSREKKESFPLTVTSAQKNPTAFYLCASSIMLAETGELFFGEGSRLTVL.

This clone was counted a few times. The chain links TRBV7-9 to TRBJ2-2, with D possibly TRBD1 on 6 matching bases. Germline lookup yields CDR1 SEHNR and CDR2 FQNEAQ (reference sequence). The CDR3 totals 14 residues. V was clipped by 5 bases and J by 1 base, with 8 bases between them. The CDR3 DNA reads as TGTGCCAGCAGCACGGGACAGAACACCGGGGAGCTGTTTTTT. It is translated as CASSTGQNTGELFF.

The chain combines TRBV28 with TRBJ1-2; possible D gene TRBD1, 5 bases. Trimming took 6 bases from V and 1 from J, leaving 9 bases between them. CDR3 length: 13 amino acids. CDR1 MDHEN and CDR2 SYDVKM come from the germline V gene. The CDR3 loop reads CASRGGYNYGYTF. CDR3 sequence (DNA): TGTGCCAGCAGGGGGGGGTATAACTATGGCTACACCTTC.

This clone appeared a single time. The CDR3 sequence is CASSLVLQQNTEAFF. CDR3 nucleotide sequence: TGTGCCAGCAGCTTAGTGCTACAGCAGAACACTGAAGCTTTCTTT. V and J are TRBV7-8 and TRBJ1-1; no reliable D call. The CDR3 extends over 15 amino acids. Germline V gene data show CDR1 as SGHVS and CDR2 as FQNEAQ. V was shortened by 1 base and J by 1 base, with 10 bases between the two germline ends.

The chain links TRBV28 to TRBJ2-5; 8 bases are shared with TRBD1. J gave up 2 bases and V 6 bases, and 8 bases lay outside the gene matches. Germline lookup yields CDR1 MDHEN and CDR2 SYDVKM. The CDR3 has 15 residues. The CDR3 DNA reads TGTGCCAGCAGCCTCGCCGGGACAGGACAAGAGACCCAGTACTTC. Its translation is CASSLAGTGQETQYF. Full variable domain (rest looked up from reference TRBV28 and TRBJ2-5): DVKVTQSSRYLVKRTGEKVFLECVQDMDHENMFWYRQDPGLGLRLIYFSYDVKMKEKGDIPEGYSVSREKKERFSLILESASTNQTSMYLCASSLAGTGQETQYFGPGTRLLVL.

The chain carries TRBV18 and TRBJ1-2, with 7 bases lining up with TRBD1. CDR1 KGHSH and CDR2 LQKENI come from the germline V gene. V shed 3 bases, J shed 6 bases, and the junction held 4 bases outside the gene matches. The CDR3 sequence is 13 residues long. The CDR3 DNA follows: TGTGCCAGCTCACCGGGACAGAGCCATGGCTACACCTTC. It codes for CASSPGQSHGYTF.

This clone was detected a few times. The V call is TRBV18, the J call TRBJ1-2; D not resolved. Germline V gives CDR1 KGHSH, CDR2 LQKENI. Trimming pared 3 bases from V and 4 bases from J, leaving 12 bases between. This CDR3 comprises 14 residues. CDR3 DNA: TGTGCCAGCTCACCGACACCTGGTGGCTATGGCTACACCTTC. Translating it yields CASSPTPGGYGYTF.

J is TRBJ1-2 and V is TRBV10-3, with D unclear. V lost 0 bases and J lost 4, with 15 bases in between. The CDR3 runs to 16 residues. Germline V CDR1 and CDR2: ENHRY, SYGVKD. CDR3 nucleotides: TGTGCCATCAGTGAGTCGAGCAGGCTACAAGTCTATGGCTACACCTTC. It specifies CAISESSRLQVYGYTF.

The chain links TRBV6-5 to TRBJ2-7, with TRBD1 matching over 7 bases. The CDR3 totals 14 residues. V was pared by 2 bases and J by 2 bases, with 3 bases of the junction left unmatched. Germline CDR1 MNHEY, CDR2 SVGAGI. The DNA of the CDR3 is TGTGCCAGCAGTTACACAGGGGTCACCTACGAGCAGTACTTC. Its translation is CASSYTGVTYEQYF.

The chain combines TRBV24-1 with TRBJ2-1, with a tentative D call TRBD2 (5 bases). The CDR3 covers 15 residues. Germline V gene sequence: CDR1 KGHDR, CDR2 SFDVKD. V shed 7 bases and J shed 0 bases, with 12 bases lying between them. CDR3 sequence (DNA): TGTGCCACCAGCGCCGGACTTCTCTCCTACAATGAGCAGTTCTTC. Protein sequence: CATSAGLLSYNEQFF.

J is TRBJ1-4 and V is TRBV9; 7 bases are a match to TRBD1. Germline assignment: CDR1 SGDLS and CDR2 YYNGEE. CDR3 length equals 15 residues. V lost 3 bases, J lost 5 bases, and 7 bases stayed unmatched. This chain's CDR3 is CASSAPGQQNEKLFF. In nucleotides, the CDR3 is TGTGCCAGCAGCGCACCGGGACAGCAGAATGAAAAACTGTTTTTT.

The V gene is TRBV18, the J gene TRBJ1-5; D is unresolved. V was clipped by 5 bases and J by 5 bases, with 7 bases between them. In germline, CDR1 is KGHSH, CDR2 LQKENI. The CDR3 extends over 12 amino acids. DNA for the CDR3: TGTGCCAGCTCAACCACGGATCAGCCCCAGCATTTT. It translates to CASSTTDQPQHF.

The chain is built from TRBV7-9 and TRBJ1-3, with unresolved D. The germline V gene has CDR1 SEHNR and CDR2 FQNEAQ (reference sequence). V lost 3 bases and J lost 0, with 6 bases in between. The CDR3 has 14 amino acids. The CDR3 DNA reads as TGTGCCAGCAGCTTTGACAACTCTGGAAACACCATATATTTT. This gives the protein CASSFDNSGNTIYF.

The chain links TRBV10-3 to TRBJ2-7; 8 bases are a match to TRBD2. Per the germline V gene, CDR1 is ENHRY and CDR2 is SYGVKD. J was trimmed by 3 bases and V by 0 bases; bases with no gene match: 10. CDR3 length: 17 amino acids. As DNA, the CDR3 is TGTGCCATCAGTGAGTCGATCTTGGTAGCGGGAAGCTACGAGCAGTACTTC. Translating it yields CAISESILVAGSYEQYF.

This chain joins TRBV5-1 and TRBJ1-4, with 9 bases aligning to TRBD1. Germline V gives CDR1 SGHRS, CDR2 YFSETQ. This CDR3 has 18 amino acids. The V segment lost 2 bases and the J segment 8 bases; nucleotides outside the gene matches: 16. The CDR3 spells CASSLGPSTGGNREKLFF. The CDR3 DNA is TGCGCCAGCAGCTTAGGCCCCTCTACAGGGGGCAATCGGGAAAAACTGTTTTTT.

The chain recombines TRBV7-2 with TRBJ1-2, with a possible D match to TRBD1 (5 bases). Trimming took off 5 bases at V and 7 bases at J, with 20 bases between the two ends. The germline V gene encodes CDR1 SGHTA and CDR2 FQGNSA. The CDR3 runs 15 residues. The CDR3 bases are TGTGCCAGCAGCGCAGGGACTTGGAAAGCCAGTGGCTACACCTTC. Its translation: CASSAGTWKASGYTF.

This clone was found once. The chain carries TRBV4-3 and TRBJ1-1; D is possibly TRBD1 (6 bases). CDR3 length: 15 residues. V lost 2 bases and J lost 4, with 14 bases in between. Germline CDR1 LGHNA, CDR2 YSLEER. CDR3 bases: TGCGCCAGCAGCCAACAGGGCCGGGGGGCCACTGAAGCTTTCTTT. As protein: CASSQQGRGATEAFF.